Given below is one T cell receptor beta chain in context. Its antigen is as yet unknown. The PCR made use of 60 Vbeta and 13 Jbeta primers. The repertoire was sequenced with immunoSEQ multiplex PCR; TCRdb's copy has only in-frame clones and lacks some. The repertoire shows around 52,000 clones; the top ten hold about 10%. The data derive from a study of cytomegalovirus exposure and HLA in healthy donors. Study-level information: Genotyping showed roughly 77% of 398 donors falling in the Caucasian-associated ancestry cluster.

Overall study results and limits: Analyses of presence/absence relied on an assumption of roughly uniform sequencing depth across donors.

V gave up 7 bases and J gave up 7 bases; unmatched junction bases: 7. Germline loops: CDR1 SGHDT, CDR2 YYEEEE. CDR3 size: 13 residues. The clonotype was recovered from a woman aged 45-65 years in good health and CMV-seropositive. The sequencing sample was made of PBMCs. V usage is TRBV5-6 and J usage is TRBJ1-4; 7 bases align to TRBD1. The CDR3 DNA reads as TGTGCCAGCCGACGCAGGGGGAGTGAAAAACTGTTTTTT. Protein sequence: CASRRRGSEKLFF.